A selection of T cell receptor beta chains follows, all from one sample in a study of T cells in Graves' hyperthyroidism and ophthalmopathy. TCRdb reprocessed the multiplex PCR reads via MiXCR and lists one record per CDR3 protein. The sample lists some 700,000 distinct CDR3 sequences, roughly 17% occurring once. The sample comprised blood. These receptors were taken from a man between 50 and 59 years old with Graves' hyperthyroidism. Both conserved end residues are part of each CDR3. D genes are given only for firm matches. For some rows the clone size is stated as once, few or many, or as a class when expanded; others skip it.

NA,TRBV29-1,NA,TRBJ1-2,TGCAGCGTTGAAGAGGAAAACTATGGCTACACCTTC,CSVEEENYGYTF
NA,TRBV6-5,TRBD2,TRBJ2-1,TGTGCCAGCAGTTACTCTGGGGGGGAGCCGTTGAATGAGCAGTTCTTC,CASSYSGGEPLNEQFF
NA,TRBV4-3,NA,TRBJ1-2,TGCGCCAGCAGCCAAGATCCGGGGACCAACTATGGCTACACCTTC,CASSQDPGTNYGYTF
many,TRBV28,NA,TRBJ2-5,TGTGCCAGCAGTCACCGGGGCCGGCTAGGGACCCAGTACTTC,CASSHRGRLGTQYF
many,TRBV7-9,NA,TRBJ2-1,TGTGCCAGCAGCTTAGGTCCAGAGTACAATGAGCAGTTCTTC,CASSLGPEYNEQFF
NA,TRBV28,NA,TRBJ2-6,TGTGCCAGCAGTACATACCGGGACACTGGGGCCAACGTCCTGACTTTC,CASSTYRDTGANVLTF
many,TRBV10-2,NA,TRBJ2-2,TGCGCCAGCAGTGCTAGAAGGAACACCGGGGAGCTGTTTTTT,CASSARRNTGELFF
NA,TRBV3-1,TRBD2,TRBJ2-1,TGTGCCAGCAGCCAAGGGGCTAGCGGGGGGGGATACTACAATGAGCAGTTCTTC,CASSQGASGGGYYNEQFF
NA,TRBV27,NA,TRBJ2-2,TGTGCCAGCAGTTTATCGAGGCACACCGGGGAGCTGTTTTTT,CASSLSRHTGELFF
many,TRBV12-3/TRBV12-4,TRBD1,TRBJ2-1,TGTGCCAGCACGGACCCGGGACAGGGGGCTCATGAGCAGTTCTTC,CASTDPGQGAHEQFF
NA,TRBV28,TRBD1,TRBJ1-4,TGTGCCAGCAAAACGCAGGGGGCTTGGGAAAAACTGTTTTTT,CASKTQGAWEKLFF
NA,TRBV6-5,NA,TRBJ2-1,TGTGCCAGCAGTTACGGTCGGGGCCGCGATGAGCAGTTCTTC,CASSYGRGRDEQFF
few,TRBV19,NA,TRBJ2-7,TGTGCCAGTAGTATGATCCCCTACGAGCAGTACTTC,CASSMIPYEQYF
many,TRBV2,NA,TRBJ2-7,TGTGCCAGTTCACAGGATCTGTACTCCTACGAGCAGTACTTC,CASSQDLYSYEQYF
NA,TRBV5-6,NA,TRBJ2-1,TGTGCCAGCAGCTTGGAAGGAGGGCCTGTTTACAATGAGCAGTTCTTC,CASSLEGGPVYNEQFF
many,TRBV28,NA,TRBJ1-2,TGTGCCAGCGGATGGGGGAGCGGGGACTATGGCTACACCTTC,CASGWGSGDYGYTF
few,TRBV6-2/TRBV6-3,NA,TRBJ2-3,TGTGCCAGCAGACATCCGGGTCTCACAACAGATACGCAGTATTTT,CASRHPGLTTDTQYF
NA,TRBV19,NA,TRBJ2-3,TGTGCCAGTAGTATAGACCGGGCGAGTACGCAGTATTTT,CASSIDRASTQYF
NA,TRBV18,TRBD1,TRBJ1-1,TGTGCCAGCTCACGGGGACAGGGGAAAGGTACTGAAGCTTTCTTT,CASSRGQGKGTEAFF
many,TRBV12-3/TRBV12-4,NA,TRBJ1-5,TGTGCCAGCAGTCCTAAGGGGACAACCTATCAGCCCCAGCATTTT,CASSPKGTTYQPQHF
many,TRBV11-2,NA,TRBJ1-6,TGTGCCAGCAGCTTGATACTGCCGAGCTCCTATAATTCACCCCTCCACTTT,CASSLILPSSYNSPLHF
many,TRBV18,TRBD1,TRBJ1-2,TGTGCCAGCTCACAAGGGACAGGGGAAGGCTACACCTTC,CASSQGTGEGYTF
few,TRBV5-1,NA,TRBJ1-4,TGCGCCAGCAGCTTGGACAGTGTTGCTGAAAAACTGTTTTTT,CASSLDSVAEKLFF